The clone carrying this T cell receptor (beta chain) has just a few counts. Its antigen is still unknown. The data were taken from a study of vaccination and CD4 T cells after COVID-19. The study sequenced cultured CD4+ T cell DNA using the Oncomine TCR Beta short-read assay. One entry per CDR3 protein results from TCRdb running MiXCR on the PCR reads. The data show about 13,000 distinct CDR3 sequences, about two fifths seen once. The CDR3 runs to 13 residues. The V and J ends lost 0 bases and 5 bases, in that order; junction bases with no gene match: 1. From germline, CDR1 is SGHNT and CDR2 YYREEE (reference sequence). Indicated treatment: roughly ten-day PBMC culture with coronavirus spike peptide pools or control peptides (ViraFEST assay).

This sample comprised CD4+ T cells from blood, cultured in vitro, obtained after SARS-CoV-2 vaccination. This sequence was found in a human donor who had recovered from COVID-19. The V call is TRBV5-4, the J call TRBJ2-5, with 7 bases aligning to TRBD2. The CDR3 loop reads CASSLAGGETQYF. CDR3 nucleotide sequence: TGTGCCAGCAGCTTGGCCGGGGGGGAGACCCAGTACTTC.